This paragraph reports one T cell receptor beta chain. The data belong to a study of T cells in Graves' hyperthyroidism and ophthalmopathy. CDR1 is ENHRY, CDR2 SYGVKD, per germline. The CDR3 loop spans 13 amino acids. V lost 0 bases and J 8 bases, leaving 8 bases between the germline ends. RNA transcripts gave rise to amplified TCR beta CDR3 regions. The HTBI primer set drove a first-round RT-PCR of the TCR CDR3. TCRdb reanalysed the multiplex PCR reads using MiXCR and keeps one entry per CDR3 protein. The repertoire consists of 500,000 to 650,000 distinct CDR3 sequences, with 15% to 20% occurring once and the leading ten covering roughly a sixth.

This chain connects TRBV10-3 to TRBJ2-1; D not resolved. Sample: blood. The receptor's source is a woman between 18 and 30 years old with Graves' ophthalmopathy. CDR3 sequence reads: CAISESSPDEQFF. Here the CDR3 DNA reads TGTGCCATCAGTGAGTCCTCCCCGGATGAGCAGTTCTTC.